The present T cell receptor (beta chain) was sequenced within a study of cytomegalovirus exposure and HLA in healthy donors. Amplification used 60 Vbeta primers and 13 Jbeta primers. Profiling relied on immunoSEQ multiplex PCR, and the TCRdb table lists in-frame clones only, not all of them. The sample contains about 130,000 clones, 85% of which appear only once. The CDR3 runs 11 residues. The germline V gene encodes CDR1 SNHLY and CDR2 FYNNEI. The V gene lost 4 bases and the J gene lost 10 bases, with 5 bases spanning the gap. Sequencing was performed on PBMCs. The sequence derives from a woman in her 30s in good health and CMV-seropositive. The V gene is TRBV2, the J gene TRBJ1-6; D ambiguous. The CDR3 nucleotides read TGTGCCAGCAGTGGAGAGTCACCCCTCCACTTT. This translates into CASSGESPLHF. Supplemented by reference TRBV2 and TRBJ1-6, the full variable domain reads EPEVTQTPSHQVTQMGQEVILRCVPISNHLYFYWYRQILGQKVEFLVSFYNNEISEKSEIFDDQFSVERPDGSNFTLKIRSTKLEDSAMYFCASSGESPLHFGNGTRLTVT.